The 2 T cell receptor beta chains reported below all come from one sample, sequenced in a study of CD8 T cells in ankylosing spondylitis. TCRdb re-derived calls from the 5' RACE reads in MiXCR, one entry per CDR3 protein. The top ten clones hold approximately 6.8% of a sample with some 140,000 distinct CDR3 sequences, about 8% of them seen once. The sample was synovial fluid, either unsorted or a sorted T cell fraction (not recorded which). The receptors come from a male donor with ankylosing spondylitis.

This clonotype was seen a handful of times. The chain joins TRBV7-2 to TRBJ2-5, with TRBD1 matching over 8 bases. The germline V gene encodes CDR1 SGHTA and CDR2 FQGNSA. The CDR3 spans 14 residues. V gave up 5 bases and J gave up 5 bases; unmatched junction bases: 7. The CDR3 sequence: CASSPRGHGETQYF. CDR3 DNA sequence: TGTGCCAGCAGCCCCAGGGGGCACGGGGAGACCCAGTACTTC. The entire variable domain, with the rest obtained from reference TRBV7-2 and TRBJ2-5, is as follows: GAGVSQSPSNKVTEKGKDVELRCDPISGHTALYWYRQSLGQGLEFLIYFQGNSAPDKSGLPSDRFSAERTGGSVSTLTIQRTQQEDSAVYLCASSPRGHGETQYFGPGTRLLVL.

Many counts were recorded for this clonotype. V and J are TRBV6-1 and TRBJ2-3; tentative D call: TRBD1 (5 bases). The CDR3 loop spans 12 amino acids. V was trimmed by 6 bases and J by 2 bases, leaving 6 bases between them. Germline V CDR1 and CDR2: MNHNS, SASEGT. The CDR3 region has the DNA TGTGCCAGCAGGACAGACACAGATACGCAGTATTTT. The encoded protein is CASRTDTDTQYF.